The sequence of this TCR beta chain was determined in a study of blood T cell repertoires in COVID-19. The sample holds a few counts of this clone. Germline CDR1 is SEHNR and CDR2 is FQNEAQ (reference sequence). V was pared by 0 bases and J by 4 bases, with 7 bases between. This CDR3 region has 15 residues. TCRdb's table, derived via immunoSEQ multiplex PCR, lists solely in-frame clones and lacks some. The table lists about 35,000 clones, 70% to 90% of them singletons. The rearrangement joins TRBV7-9 to TRBJ1-6, with D possibly being TRBD1 (5 bases). The clonotype originates from a human donor in a cohort sampled during active COVID-19. Sequencing used peripheral blood. The CDR3 region has the DNA TGTGCCAGCAGCTTAGCCAGGGAATATAATTCACCCCTCCACTTT. This encodes CASSLAREYNSPLHF.